This TCR beta chain was observed in a study of Ad26.COV2.S vaccination and SARS-CoV-2 variants. The study's findings and limits: The TCR breadth and depth analyses may have understated or missed part of the total T cell responses. Non-spike TCR breadth did not differ much between vaccine and placebo recipients.

This sample's treatment: around 19 received Ad26.COV2.S at low or high dose, single or two shots; roughly 5 received placebo; per-sample allocation not given. Sampling was done on day 63 after the first vaccine or placebo injection. The sample came from a Boston adult aged 18-55 years. An Ad26 vector carrying the Wuhan-strain SARS-CoV-2 spike served as the vaccine. Turning to this clone: Its antigen is unidentified.

This table comes from immunoSEQ multiplex PCR, and its TCRdb copy is limited to in-frame clones, with some not included. This table has about 440,000 clones, around 90% appearing once. Trimming cost V 2 bases and J 0 bases; bases outside gene matches: 8. Germline values: CDR1 MNHEY, CDR2 SVGEGT. The CDR3 runs to 17 residues. The clonotype originates from a person aged 18 to 65 who received the Ad26.COV2.S COVID-19 vaccine or a placebo. Specimen: peripheral blood, collected in a trial of Ad26.COV2.S vaccine versus placebo. The chain recombines TRBV6-2 or TRBV6-3 with TRBJ2-3; TRBD1 agrees at 7 bases. CDR3 nucleotide sequence: TGTGCCAGCAGTTACCCGGTCAGGGGGATTAGCACAGATACGCAGTATTTT. Protein sequence: CASSYPVRGISTDTQYF.